These 4 T cell receptor beta chains were sequenced from one sample in a study of CD8 T cells in ankylosing spondylitis. In TCRdb, the 5' RACE reads were re-called with MiXCR into one record per CDR3 protein. The sample consists of 350,000 to 550,000 distinct CDR3 sequences, roughly 26% of them appearing once. Whole-study findings and limits: A TCR beta motif made of about eight highly homologous variants seemed typical of ankylosing spondylitis blood.

Their antigens are not known. Sequencing was carried out using blood, either unsorted or a sorted T cell fraction (not recorded which). All receptors come from a male donor with ankylosing spondylitis.

The V gene is TRBV10-3, the J gene TRBJ2-5, with 7 bases fitting TRBD1. In germline, CDR1 is ENHRY, CDR2 SYGVKD. CDR3 length: 13 residues. V shed 6 bases and J 4 bases; nucleotides not matched to a gene: 5. The CDR3 sequence: CAIRTGAGETQYF. The CDR3 DNA is TGTGCCATCAGAACAGGGGCAGGAGAGACCCAGTACTTC.

The CDR3 region is CASKGRNTGELFF. CDR3 coding DNA: TGTGCCAGCAAGGGCAGAAACACCGGGGAGCTGTTTTTT. The rearrangement joins TRBV2 to TRBJ2-2, with D unclear. The CDR3 is 13 amino acids. Germline assignment: CDR1 SNHLY and CDR2 FYNNEI. Trimming took off 7 bases at V and 2 bases at J, with 8 bases between the two ends.

This clonotype appeared a few times. The CDR3 DNA sequence: TGCAGCGTTGAAACTCTCTCCTATGGCTACACCTTC. It encodes CSVETLSYGYTF. The chain has TRBV29-1 and TRBJ1-2; D unresolved. CDR1 is SQVTM, CDR2 ANQGSEA, per germline. There are 12 residues in the CDR3. Between the trimmed V and J ends, which lost 2 bases and 4 bases, there was a span of 8 bases.

In DNA form, the CDR3 reads TGCAGTGCTAACCCTAAAGGGGTGGGCCAAGAGACCCAGTACTTC. Translated, it gives CSANPKGVGQETQYF. V is TRBV20-1 and J is TRBJ2-5, with D possibly being TRBD1 (5 bases). CDR1 is DFQATT and CDR2 is SNEGSKA in the germline V gene (reference sequence). V lost 4 bases to trimming and J lost 1 base, with 16 bases between them. The CDR3 extends over 15 amino acids.